The 26 T cell receptor beta chains below were found in one sample sequenced in a study of cytomegalovirus exposure and HLA in healthy donors. Sequenced by immunoSEQ multiplex PCR; TCRdb stores in-frame clones only, minus some. Of 71,000 or so clones in the sample, approximately 94% were seen once. The sample taken for sequencing was PBMCs. Every receptor here comes from a man in his late teens or twenties in good health and CMV-seropositive.

The chain recombines TRBV6-1 with TRBJ2-1; the match to TRBD1 covers 11 bases. The J segment lost 4 bases and the V segment lost 8 bases, leaving 1 base of the junction unmatched. The germline V gene encodes CDR1 MNHNS and CDR2 SASEGT. The CDR3 loop spans 13 amino acids. This chain's CDR3 is CASGDRGYNEQFF. CDR3 in DNA: TGTGCCAGCGGGGACAGGGGGTACAATGAGCAGTTCTTC.

The CDR3 spells CASSLGQNYGYTF. The CDR3 DNA follows: TGTGCCAGCAGTTTAGGGCAGAATTATGGCTACACCTTC. The rearrangement uses TRBV28 and TRBJ1-2; D not resolved. The length of the CDR3 is 13 residues. The germline gives CDR1 MDHEN, CDR2 SYDVKM. Trimming removed 2 bases from V and 5 bases from J, with 9 bases in between.

The CDR3 region is CASSQGTVKSGANVLTF. In DNA form, the CDR3 reads TGTGCCAGCAGCCAAGGGACAGTTAAATCTGGGGCCAACGTCCTGACTTTC. The V call is TRBV4-2, the J call TRBJ2-6; maybe TRBD1 (6 bases). With 1 base removed from V and 1 base from J, the gap between germline ends came to 11 bases. The length of the CDR3 is 17 residues. Germline V CDR1 and CDR2: LGHNA, YNFKEQ.

CDR3 nucleotide sequence: TGCAGCGTTTTCGGGGGACAGGAGTCTCACTATGAGCAGTACTTC. This codes for CSVFGGQESHYEQYF. V is TRBV29-1 and J is TRBJ2-7, with 8 bases identical to TRBD1. The CDR3 is made up of 15 amino acids. After removal of 5 bases from V and 7 bases from J, the junction contained 16 bases not matched to a gene. CDR1 is SQVTM, CDR2 ANQGSEA, per germline.

This chain links TRBV6-5 with TRBJ2-5, with D perhaps matching TRBD2 (5 bases). Germline V gene lookup returns CDR1 MNHEY and CDR2 SVGAGI. Trimming pared 7 bases from V and 4 bases from J, leaving 16 bases between. The CDR3 sequence is 14 residues long. The CDR3 reads CASNPAEEGETQYF. Here the CDR3 DNA reads TGTGCCAGCAACCCAGCGGAAGAGGGAGAGACCCAGTACTTC.

The rearrangement joins TRBV7-9 to TRBJ1-1, with TRBD1 matching over 9 bases. Trimming took 2 bases from V and 8 from J; bases not matched to a gene: 3. Germline V CDR1 and CDR2: SEHNR, FQNEAQ (reference sequence). The CDR3 runs to 13 residues. The CDR3 spells CASSLYGQGEAFF. CDR3 DNA sequence: TGTGCCAGCAGCTTATATGGACAGGGGGAAGCTTTCTTT.

The rearrangement joins TRBV11-2 to TRBJ1-4; D might be TRBD1 (5 bases). The V gene lost 5 bases and the J gene lost 5 bases, with 9 bases spanning the gap. The CDR3 totals 13 residues. CDR1 is SGHAT, CDR2 FQNNGV, per germline. The CDR3 spells CASSANRNEKLFF. CDR3 sequence (DNA): TGTGCCAGCAGCGCAAACAGGAATGAAAAACTGTTTTTT.

The chain couples TRBV13 to TRBJ2-7; 9 nucleotides align to TRBD2. Per the germline V gene, CDR1 is PRHDT and CDR2 is FYEKMQ (reference sequence). V lost 8 bases and J lost 5; bases outside the gene matches: 13. This CDR3 has 15 residues. CDR3 protein: CASGRSSGRSNEQYF. CDR3 nucleotides: TGTGCCAGCGGGAGATCCAGCGGGAGGAGTAACGAGCAGTACTTC.

V is TRBV18 and J is TRBJ2-7, with 7 bases aligning to TRBD1. Germline assignment: CDR1 KGHSH and CDR2 LQKENI. This CDR3 spans 14 amino acids. The V gene end was trimmed by 6 bases and the J gene end by 8 bases; junction bases not matched to a gene: 13. Here the CDR3 reads CASSPDRTIRKQYF. DNA of the CDR3: TGTGCCAGCTCTCCGGACAGGACCATACGGAAGCAGTACTTC.

As regards this clone: A read error may produce the germline difference seen at one junction end. The rearrangement links TRBV30 to TRBJ1-1, with D hard to call. Germline CDR1 is GTSNPN and CDR2 is SVGIG (reference sequence). The CDR3 is made up of 11 amino acids. CDR3 DNA sequence: TGTGCCTGGAGTGGATTTAGGGAGTGGCTCTTT. Protein sequence: CAWSGFREWLF.

The chain employs TRBV7-2 and TRBJ2-2, with 10 bases lining up with TRBD1. Losses at the gene ends were 6 bases for V and 2 bases for J; bases not matched to a gene: 6. The CDR3 totals 16 residues. The V gene's germline CDR1 is SGHTA and CDR2 FQGNSA. In DNA, the CDR3 is TGTGCCAGCAGGGGGGACAGGGGACGTAACACCGGGGAGCTGTTTTTT. Protein sequence: CASRGDRGRNTGELFF.

CDR3 nucleotides: TGCGCCAGCAGCTTGGCCCCTATAAATGAGCAGTTCTTC. Protein product: CASSLAPINEQFF. The chain carries TRBV5-1 and TRBJ2-1; D gene ambiguous. Germline V gene sequence: CDR1 SGHRS, CDR2 YFSETQ. The CDR3 is 13 residues long. Trimming shortened V by 0 bases and J by 7 bases, and 8 bases separated the two germline ends.

This clone appeared a single time. This sequence joins TRBV21-1 and TRBJ1-3; the listed D gene, TRBD1, was not tested against the DNA. TRBV21-1 is annotated as a pseudogene. This CDR3 region has 16 residues. CDR3 nucleotides: TGTGCCAGCAGCACAACAGGGACGGACTCTGGAAACACCATATATTTT. Protein sequence: CASSTTGTDSGNTIYF.

The rearrangement links TRBV7-3 to TRBJ2-3; 10 nucleotides line up with TRBD1. With 5 bases clipped from V and 4 bases from J, the junction kept 6 bases outside the gene matches. The CDR3 extends over 15 amino acids. CDR1 is SGHTA, CDR2 FQGTGA, per germline. The CDR3 DNA sequence: TGTGCCAGCAGCGCATCTGGACAGGGGGCAGATACGCAGTATTTT. Encoded protein: CASSASGQGADTQYF.

This chain uses TRBV12-5 with TRBJ2-1, with 8 nucleotides matching TRBD2. The CDR3 length is 15 residues. Trimming removed 8 bases from V and 2 bases from J; junction bases left unmatched: 8. In germline, CDR1 is LGHNT, CDR2 FRNRAP. The CDR3 coding sequence is TGTGCTAGTTCCAACGGGGGGGCCCCCTACAATGAGCAGTTCTTC. Protein product: CASSNGGAPYNEQFF.

V is TRBV5-4 and J is TRBJ1-1; D call uncertain. CDR3 length equals 15 residues. Trimming cost V 2 bases and J 6 bases, with 17 bases left between them. In germline, CDR1 is SGHNT, CDR2 YYREEE (reference sequence). Written as DNA, the CDR3 is TGTGCCAGCAGCTTCGGTGCCCAGAGGAGCCCTGAAGCTTTCTTT. It yields the protein CASSFGAQRSPEAFF.

The chain couples TRBV25-1 to TRBJ2-2; possibly TRBD1 for D (5 bases). Per the germline V gene, CDR1 is MGHDK and CDR2 is SYGVNS. The V gene lost 3 bases and the J gene lost 2 bases, with 13 bases spanning the gap. CDR3 length: 16 residues. CDR3 protein: CASSEDTKINTGELFF. For the CDR3, the DNA is TGTGCCAGCAGTGAGGACACTAAAATAAACACCGGGGAGCTGTTTTTT.

This sequence joins TRBV7-9 and TRBJ2-1; TRBD2 agrees at 15 bases. Trimming at V came to 5 bases and at J to 7 bases, leaving 9 bases not matched to a gene. The germline V gene encodes CDR1 SEHNR and CDR2 FQNEAQ (reference sequence). The CDR3 extends over 17 amino acids. The CDR3 here is CASSPGLAGGPRNEQFF. The CDR3 DNA sequence: TGTGCCAGCAGCCCCGGACTAGCGGGGGGGCCTCGGAATGAGCAGTTCTTC.

This chain uses TRBV28 with TRBJ2-7; D not certain. V gave up 1 base and J gave up 4 bases, with 5 bases separating them. The CDR3 covers 12 residues. CDR1 is MDHEN and CDR2 is SYDVKM in the germline V gene. CDR3 in amino acids: CASSLYGYEQYF. The CDR3 region has the DNA TGTGCCAGCAGTTTATACGGGTACGAGCAGTACTTC.

The genes are TRBV6-4 and TRBJ2-3, with 12 bases aligning to TRBD2. Germline V gives CDR1 MRHNA, CDR2 SNTAGT. Trimming removed 2 bases from V and 4 bases from J; junction bases left unmatched: 1. This CDR3 spans 15 amino acids. In DNA form, the CDR3 reads TGTGCCAGCAGTGACCTAGCGGGAGGGGCAGATACGCAGTATTTT. The encoded protein is CASSDLAGGADTQYF.

The chain recombines TRBV27 with TRBJ1-2, with 12 bases matching TRBD1. V lost 0 bases to trimming and J lost 4 bases; unmatched junction nucleotides: 9. CDR1 is MNHEY, CDR2 SMNVEV, per germline (reference sequence). This CDR3 region has 18 residues. This CDR3 is CASSLSGQGARSIYGYTF. The CDR3 DNA reads as TGTGCCAGCAGTTTATCGGGACAGGGGGCCCGTAGTATCTATGGCTACACCTTC.

This rearrangement joins TRBV5-6 to TRBJ2-1; 8 bases fit TRBD1. V lost 1 base, J lost 6 bases, and 9 bases stayed unmatched. This CDR3 contains 16 residues. Germline V CDR1 and CDR2: SGHDT, YYEEEE. The DNA for the CDR3 is TGTGCCAGCAGCTTGAAGACGCCGGGACAGGTCAATGAGCAGTTCTTC. The encoded protein is CASSLKTPGQVNEQFF.

The chain links TRBV7-9 to TRBJ1-2, with D maybe TRBD1 (5 bases). The CDR3 loop spans 15 amino acids. Germline CDR1 is SEHNR and CDR2 is FQNEAQ (reference sequence). Trimming pared 3 bases from V and 4 bases from J, leaving 15 bases between. CDR3 region: CASSFAFDSLYGYTF. CDR3 DNA sequence: TGTGCCAGCAGCTTCGCCTTTGACAGTCTCTATGGCTACACCTTC.

The V and J genes are TRBV28 and TRBJ1-5, with D hard to call. This CDR3 is 12 amino acids long. Between the trimmed V and J ends, which lost 6 bases and 4 bases, there was a span of 7 bases. CDR1 is MDHEN, CDR2 SYDVKM, per germline. Written as DNA, the CDR3 is TGTGCCAGCAGATTGGAGAATCAGCCCCAGCATTTT. It is translated as CASRLENQPQHF.

This chain connects TRBV5-1 to TRBJ2-7; TRBD2 is a possible D gene (6 bases). This CDR3 has 12 amino acids. CDR1 is SGHRS, CDR2 YFSETQ, per germline. The V and J ends lost 4 bases and 4 bases respectively, with 9 bases between them. The CDR3, as DNA: TGCGCCAGCAGCCCCGGGGGATACGAGCAGTACTTC. It translates to CASSPGGYEQYF.

V gene TRBV19 combines with J gene TRBJ1-2; weak D call: TRBD1 (5 bases). The CDR3 covers 9 residues. V dropped 8 bases and J dropped 8 bases, with 6 bases sitting between them. CDR1 is LNHDA, CDR2 SQIVND, per germline (reference sequence). CDR3 protein: CASGHGYTF. DNA for the CDR3: TGTGCCAGTGGACACGGCTACACCTTC.